A single sample gave rise to the 11 T cell receptor beta chains below, sequenced in a study of Graves' ophthalmopathy and Graves' hyperthyroidism. As the template, RNA transcripts were used to amplify TCR beta CDR3 regions. Investigators did first-round RT-PCR with HTBI primers, then second-round multiplex PCR. MiXCR, run by TCRdb on the multiplex PCR reads, gives a single entry per CDR3 protein. Of over a million distinct CDR3 sequences in the sample, approximately 35% were seen once. Sequencing input: peripheral blood or thyroid tissue (not recorded which). These receptors were taken from an adult man with Graves' hyperthyroidism.

This chain joins TRBV7-6 and TRBJ1-1; D is uncertain. The germline V gene has CDR1 SGHVS and CDR2 FNYEAQ. V lost 0 bases and J lost 1, with 9 bases in between. The CDR3 has 15 amino acids. The CDR3: CASSLAVEANTEAFF. The DNA for the CDR3 is TGTGCCAGCAGCTTAGCAGTCGAAGCGAACACTGAAGCTTTCTTT.

This clonotype was counted ten times or more. The V and J genes are TRBV2 and TRBJ1-5, with 9 bases identical to TRBD1. The CDR3 has 16 amino acids. Trimming at V came to 1 base and at J to 1 base, leaving 2 bases not matched to a gene. CDR1 is SNHLY and CDR2 is FYNNEI in the germline V gene. CDR3 bases: TGTGCCAGCAGTGAAGGGACAGGGGTAAGCAATCAGCCCCAGCATTTT. Translating it yields CASSEGTGVSNQPQHF.

This clonotype was counted at least ten times. This chain links TRBV7-2 with TRBJ2-7, with TRBD2 matching over 11 bases. CDR3 length: 14 amino acids. The germline gives CDR1 SGHTA, CDR2 FQGNSA. The trim removed 6 bases at V and 7 bases at J, leaving 8 bases unmatched. This CDR3 reads CASSILAGAGEQYF. Written as DNA, the CDR3 is TGTGCCAGCAGTATACTAGCGGGAGCGGGGGAGCAGTACTTC.

This clonotype appeared many times. The genes are TRBV5-1 and TRBJ1-4; no firm D call. This CDR3 has 16 amino acids. The V gene's germline CDR1 is SGHRS and CDR2 YFSETQ. Trimming cost V 4 bases and J 7 bases, with 20 bases left between them. CDR3: CASSAVLGQLGEKLFF. CDR3 coding DNA: TGCGCCAGCAGCGCCGTACTGGGTCAACTGGGTGAAAAACTGTTTTTT.

This clonotype was seen at least ten times. V is TRBV7-2 and J is TRBJ2-7; D is undetermined. The CDR3 is 13 residues long. Germline lookup yields CDR1 SGHTA and CDR2 FQGNSA. With 2 bases removed from V and 1 base from J, the gap between germline ends came to 6 bases. CDR3 residues: CASSLNLSYEQYF. DNA of the CDR3: TGTGCCAGCAGCTTAAATTTATCCTACGAGCAGTACTTC.

This clonotype was counted at least ten times. V is TRBV7-2 and J is TRBJ2-2, with D perhaps matching TRBD1 or TRBD2 (5 bases each). This CDR3 spans 13 amino acids. The V end was cut by 8 bases, the J end by 6 bases, with 13 bases between. The V gene's germline CDR1 is SGHTA and CDR2 FQGNSA. CDR3 in DNA: TGTGCCAGCGCAGGGACGGCAGCCGGGGAGCTGTTTTTT. The encoded protein is CASAGTAAGELFF.

Turning to this clonotype: This may be a read error: a much more frequent sequence differs by one nucleotide. This rearrangement joins TRBV6-4 to TRBJ2-6; D perhaps matches TRBD1 (6 bases). The CDR3 contains 16 residues. The V gene lost 6 bases and the J gene lost 4 bases, with 16 bases spanning the gap. Germline V lookup: CDR1 MRHNA, CDR2 SNTAGT. This CDR3 is CASRPGRGTGANVLTF. The DNA of the CDR3 is TGTGCCAGCAGACCGGGCAGGGGTACAGGGGCCAACGTCCTGACTTTC.

The chain is built from TRBV6-7 and TRBJ2-5; D not resolved. TRBV6-7 is an ORF; its function is uncertain. This CDR3 comprises 14 residues. Between the trimmed V and J ends, which lost 8 bases and 1 base, there was a span of 14 bases. In DNA, the CDR3 is TGTGCCAGCGTACCTGGCAGCCTCCAAGAGACCCAGTACTTC. As protein: CASVPGSLQETQYF.

The gene calls are TRBV25-1 and TRBJ2-3; D remains ambiguous. Looked up from germline, CDR1 is MGHDK and CDR2 is SYGVNS. V shed 6 bases and J shed 0 bases, with 7 bases lying between them. This CDR3 has 13 residues. CDR3 sequence: CASSGTSTDTQYF. The CDR3 nucleotides are TGTGCCAGCAGCGGAACTAGCACAGATACGCAGTATTTT.

The rearrangement uses TRBV10-3 and TRBJ2-5; 11 bases line up with TRBD2. The V and J ends lost 3 bases and 5 bases, in that order; junction bases with no gene match: 5. The germline CDR1 and CDR2 sequences are ENHRY and SYGVKD. This CDR3 is built from 15 residues. The DNA for the CDR3 is TGTGCCATCAGTGAACTAGCGGGAGCGGAGGAGACCCAGTACTTC. This encodes CAISELAGAEETQYF.

This clonotype was observed many times. The gene calls are TRBV29-1 and TRBJ1-2; TRBD1 agrees at 7 bases. Germline V gene lookup returns CDR1 SQVTM and CDR2 ANQGSEA. This CDR3 contains 16 residues. V lost 5 bases, J lost 0 bases, and 12 bases stayed unmatched. The CDR3 region has the DNA TGCAGCGTTCTATCCCCGGGACAGACTACTAACTATGGCTACACCTTC. Protein sequence: CSVLSPGQTTNYGYTF.